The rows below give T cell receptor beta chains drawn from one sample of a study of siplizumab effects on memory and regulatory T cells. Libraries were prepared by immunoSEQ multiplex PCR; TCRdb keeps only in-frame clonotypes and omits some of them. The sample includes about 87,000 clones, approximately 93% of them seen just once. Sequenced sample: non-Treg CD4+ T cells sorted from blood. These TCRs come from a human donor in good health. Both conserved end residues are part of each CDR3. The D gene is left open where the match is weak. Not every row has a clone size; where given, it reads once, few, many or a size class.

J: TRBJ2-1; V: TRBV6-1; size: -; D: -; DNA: TGTGCCAGCATTGAGAACAGCTACAATGAGCAGTTCTTC; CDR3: CASIENSYNEQFF
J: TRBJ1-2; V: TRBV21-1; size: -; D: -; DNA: TGTGCCAGCAGCAAGGGGAGGCTGAACTATGGCTACACCTTC; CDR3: CASSKGRLNYGYTF
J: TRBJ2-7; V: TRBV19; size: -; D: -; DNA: TGTGCCAGTAGTATAGCGAGTTCCTACGAGCAGTACTTC; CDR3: CASSIASSYEQYF
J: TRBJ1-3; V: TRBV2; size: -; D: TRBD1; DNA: TGTGCCAGCAGTGTTGGACAGGGCGGTGGAAACACCATATATTTT; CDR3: CASSVGQGGGNTIYF
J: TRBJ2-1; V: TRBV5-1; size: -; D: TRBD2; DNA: TGCGCCAGCAGCGTGGGACTAGAGCCTTACAATGAGCAGTTCTTC; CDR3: CASSVGLEPYNEQFF
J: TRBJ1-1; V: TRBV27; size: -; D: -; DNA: TGTGCCAGCAGTTTGGGCAGGAACACTGAAGCTTTCTTT; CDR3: CASSLGRNTEAFF
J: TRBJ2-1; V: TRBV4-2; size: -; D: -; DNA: TGTGCCAGCAGCCAACCGACGGAGGATGAGCAGTTCTTC; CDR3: CASSQPTEDEQFF
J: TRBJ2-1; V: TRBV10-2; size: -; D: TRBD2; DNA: TGCGCCAGCCGGTCCGTAGAGGGACTAGAGGTGGCCAATGAGCAGTTCTTC; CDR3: CASRSVEGLEVANEQFF
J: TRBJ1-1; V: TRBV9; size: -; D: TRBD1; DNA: TGTGCCAGCAGCGACAGGGGTAGGGGTGAAGCTTTCTTT; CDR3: CASSDRGRGEAFF
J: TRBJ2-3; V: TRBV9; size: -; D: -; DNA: TGTGCCAGCAGCCAGGCAGATACGCAGTATTTT; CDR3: CASSQADTQYF
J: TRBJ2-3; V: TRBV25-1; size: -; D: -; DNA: TGTGCCAGCAGTGAAAACACAGATACGCAGTATTTT; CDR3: CASSENTDTQYF
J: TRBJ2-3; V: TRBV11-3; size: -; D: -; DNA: TGTGCCAGCAGCCTCAGGGGAATAGATACGCAGTATTTT; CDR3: CASSLRGIDTQYF
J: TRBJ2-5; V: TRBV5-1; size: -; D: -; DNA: TGCGCCAGCAGCTTGGGCGGCGGGGGCATAGAACAAGAGACCCAGTACTTC; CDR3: CASSLGGGGIEQETQYF
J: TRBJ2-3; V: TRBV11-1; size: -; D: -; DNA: TGTGCCGACCAGGAGGGTAGAACAGATACGCAGTATTTT; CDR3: CADQEGRTDTQYF
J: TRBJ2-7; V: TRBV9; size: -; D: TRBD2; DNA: TGTGCCAGCAGCGTCACACTAGCGGGCGAGCAGTACTTC; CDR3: CASSVTLAGEQYF
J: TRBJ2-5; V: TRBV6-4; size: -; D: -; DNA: TGTGCCAGCTCAAGCCTCCCCGGCGAGACCCAGTACTTC; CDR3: CASSSLPGETQYF
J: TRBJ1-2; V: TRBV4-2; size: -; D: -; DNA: TGTGCCAGCAGCCAAGCTAAAAGCCGGACAGCGAACTATGGCTACACCTTC; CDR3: CASSQAKSRTANYGYTF
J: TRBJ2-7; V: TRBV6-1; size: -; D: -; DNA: TGTGCCAGCAGTGAATTACAGGCCTACGAGCAGTACTTC; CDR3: CASSELQAYEQYF
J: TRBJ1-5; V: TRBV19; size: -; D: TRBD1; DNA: TGTGCCAGTAGTATTCTGGGACAGGGTAATCAGCCCCAGCATTTT; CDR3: CASSILGQGNQPQHF
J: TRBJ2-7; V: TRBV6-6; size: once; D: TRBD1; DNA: TGTGCCAGCAGTTACTCAGGACAGGGGGTCTCCTACGAGCAGTACTTC; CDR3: CASSYSGQGVSYEQYF
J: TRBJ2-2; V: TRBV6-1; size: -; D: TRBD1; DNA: TGTGCCAGCAGTGACGGGACAGCAGTCACCGGGGAGCTGTTTTTT; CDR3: CASSDGTAVTGELFF
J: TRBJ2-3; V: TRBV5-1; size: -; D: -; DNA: TGCGCCAGCAGCCAAGGACAGAGGGGCGATACGCAGTATTTT; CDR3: CASSQGQRGDTQYF